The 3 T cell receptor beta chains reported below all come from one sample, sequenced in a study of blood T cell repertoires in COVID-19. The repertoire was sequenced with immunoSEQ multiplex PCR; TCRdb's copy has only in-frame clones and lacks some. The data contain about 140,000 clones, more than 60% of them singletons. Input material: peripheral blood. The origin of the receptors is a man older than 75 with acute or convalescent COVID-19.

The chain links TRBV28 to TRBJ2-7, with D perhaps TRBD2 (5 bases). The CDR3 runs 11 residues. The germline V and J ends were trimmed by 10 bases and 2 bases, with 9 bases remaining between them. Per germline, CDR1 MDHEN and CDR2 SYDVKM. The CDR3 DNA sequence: TGTGCCACCGACGGGGCCTACGAGCAGTACTTC. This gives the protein CATDGAYEQYF.

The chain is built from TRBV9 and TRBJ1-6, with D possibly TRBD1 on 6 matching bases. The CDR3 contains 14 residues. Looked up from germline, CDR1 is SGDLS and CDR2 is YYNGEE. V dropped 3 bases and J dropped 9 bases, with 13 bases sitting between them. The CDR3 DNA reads TGTGCCAGCAGCGGAGGGGGAAAGAGTTCACCCCTCCACTTT. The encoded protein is CASSGGGKSSPLHF.

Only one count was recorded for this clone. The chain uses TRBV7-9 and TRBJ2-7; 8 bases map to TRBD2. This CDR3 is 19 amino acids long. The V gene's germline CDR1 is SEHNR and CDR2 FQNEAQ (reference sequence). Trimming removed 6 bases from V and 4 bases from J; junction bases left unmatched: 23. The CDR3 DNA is TGTGCCAGCAGTCCAGCGGGGGTAGGGTCATCGATTCGATTTTACGAGCAGTACTTC. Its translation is CASSPAGVGSSIRFYEQYF.